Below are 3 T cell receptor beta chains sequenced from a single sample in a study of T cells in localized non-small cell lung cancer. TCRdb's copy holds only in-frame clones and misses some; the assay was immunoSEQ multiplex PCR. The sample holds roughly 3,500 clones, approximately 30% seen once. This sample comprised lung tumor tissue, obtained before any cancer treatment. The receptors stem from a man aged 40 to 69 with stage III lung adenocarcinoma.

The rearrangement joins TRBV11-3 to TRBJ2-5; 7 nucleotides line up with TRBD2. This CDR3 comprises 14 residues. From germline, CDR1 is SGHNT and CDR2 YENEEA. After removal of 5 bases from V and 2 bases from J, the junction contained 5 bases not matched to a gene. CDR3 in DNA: TGTGCCAGCAGCGCGATGGGACTACAAGAGACCCAGTACTTC. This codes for CASSAMGLQETQYF.

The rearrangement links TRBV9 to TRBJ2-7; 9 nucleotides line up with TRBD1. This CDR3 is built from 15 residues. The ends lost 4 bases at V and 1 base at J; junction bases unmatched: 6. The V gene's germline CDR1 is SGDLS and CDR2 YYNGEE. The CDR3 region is CASSIGQGFSYEQYF. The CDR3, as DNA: TGTGCCAGCAGCATCGGACAGGGGTTTTCCTACGAGCAGTACTTC.

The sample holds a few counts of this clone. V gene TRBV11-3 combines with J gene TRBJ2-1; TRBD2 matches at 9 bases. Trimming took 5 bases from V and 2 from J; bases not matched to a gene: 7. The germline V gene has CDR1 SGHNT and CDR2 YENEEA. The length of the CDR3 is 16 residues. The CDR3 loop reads CASSQGASGAYNEQFF. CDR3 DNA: TGTGCCAGCAGCCAGGGAGCTAGCGGGGCCTACAATGAGCAGTTCTTC.